A selection of T cell receptor beta chains follows, all from one sample in a study of CD8+ T cells in alopecia areata. TCRdb's copy holds only in-frame clones and misses some; the assay was immunoSEQ multiplex PCR. Of around 270,000 clones in the sample, 55% to 75% were seen once. The sample consisted of CD4+ T cells sorted from blood, taken at week 24, from a patient treated with tofacitinib. These receptors originate from a human donor with alopecia areata. Both conserved end residues are part of each CDR3. Each record gives: D gene, V gene, clone size, J gene, CDR3 protein, CDR3 DNA. A D gene is named only where the DNA matches it firmly. Size is stated for part of the rows, as once, few or many counts, or as a class when the clone is expanded.

D: TRBD2
V: TRBV9
size: few
J: TRBJ2-1
CDR3: CASSAQFGGAYNEQFF
DNA: TGTGCCAGCAGCGCCCAGTTCGGGGGGGCCTACAATGAGCAGTTCTTC

D: TRBD2
V: TRBV29-1
size: -
J: TRBJ2-1
CDR3: CSVVGGTSGENEQFF
DNA: TGCAGCGTTGTTGGAGGGACTAGCGGGGAGAATGAGCAGTTCTTC

D: TRBD1
V: TRBV5-4
size: -
J: TRBJ1-6
CDR3: CASRGRQGGAINSPLHF
DNA: TGTGCCAGCAGAGGCCGGCAGGGGGGCGCCATTAATTCACCCCTCCACTTT

D: -
V: TRBV29-1
size: -
J: TRBJ2-3
CDR3: CSVDSGRGTDTQYF
DNA: TGCAGCGTTGATAGCGGACGAGGCACAGATACGCAGTATTTT

D: -
V: TRBV28
size: few
J: TRBJ2-5
CDR3: CASSTRLYARQLPQETQYF
DNA: TGTGCCAGCAGTACCCGACTGTACGCGCGCCAGCTCCCCCAAGAGACCCAGTACTTC

D: -
V: TRBV2
size: -
J: TRBJ2-4
CDR3: CASHIQYF
DNA: TGTGCCAGCCATATTCAGTACTTC

D: TRBD1
V: TRBV5-1
size: -
J: TRBJ2-3
CDR3: CASSLVDRADTQYF
DNA: TGCGCCAGCAGCTTGGTGGACAGGGCCGATACGCAGTATTTT

D: -
V: TRBV29-1
size: -
J: TRBJ1-3
CDR3: CSAIEGSGNTIYF
DNA: TGCAGCGCCATAGAGGGCTCTGGAAACACCATATATTTT

D: -
V: TRBV30
size: -
J: TRBJ1-5
CDR3: CAWSVERYQPQHF
DNA: TGTGCCTGGAGTGTAGAACGGTATCAGCCCCAGCATTTT

D: -
V: TRBV7-9
size: -
J: TRBJ1-1
CDR3: CASSLGVGARFF
DNA: TGTGCCAGCAGCTTAGGAGTCGGGGCTCGCTTCTTT

D: -
V: TRBV7-6
size: -
J: TRBJ2-7
CDR3: CASSPGGIGGQYF
DNA: TGTGCCAGCAGCCCCGGAGGGATAGGTGGGCAGTACTTC

D: -
V: TRBV7-8
size: -
J: TRBJ2-3
CDR3: CASSPLLGGTDTQYF
DNA: TGTGCCAGCAGCCCGTTGTTGGGGGGCACAGATACGCAGTATTTT

D: -
V: TRBV5-6
size: few
J: TRBJ1-2
CDR3: CASSSRTYSRVNYGYTF
DNA: TGTGCCAGCAGCTCCCGCACCTACAGCAGAGTTAACTATGGCTACACCTTC

D: -
V: TRBV5-8
size: -
J: TRBJ2-1
CDR3: CASSYLLGSYNEQFF
DNA: TGTGCCAGCAGCTACCTGCTTGGCTCCTACAATGAGCAGTTCTTC

D: TRBD1
V: TRBV5-1
size: -
J: TRBJ1-2
CDR3: CASSMARQGYGYTF
DNA: TGCGCCAGCAGCATGGCCCGACAGGGCTATGGCTACACCTTC

D: TRBD2
V: TRBV18
size: -
J: TRBJ2-3
CDR3: CASSPRGGDTQYF
DNA: TGTGCCAGCTCACCACGGGGGGGAGATACGCAGTATTTT

D: TRBD1
V: TRBV30
size: -
J: TRBJ1-2
CDR3: CACPGTGARYGYTF
DNA: TGTGCCTGCCCGGGGACAGGGGCTCGCTATGGCTACACCTTC

D: -
V: TRBV4-3
size: -
J: TRBJ2-7
CDR3: CASSQDRSGLGKSYEQYF
DNA: TGCGCCAGCAGCCAAGACCGATCGGGCCTTGGAAAATCCTACGAGCAGTACTTC

D: -
V: TRBV25-1
size: -
J: TRBJ1-1
CDR3: CASTQGLPEAFF
DNA: TGTGCCAGCACCCAAGGCCTCCCTGAAGCTTTCTTT

D: -
V: TRBV5-6
size: few
J: TRBJ2-5
CDR3: CASSRIRGPGRVTQYF
DNA: TGTGCCAGCAGCAGGATTCGGGGGCCCGGTCGAGTGACCCAGTACTTC

D: -
V: TRBV21-1
size: few
J: TRBJ1-1
CDR3: CASSPRGEAVGTEAFF
DNA: TGTGCCAGCAGCCCCCGGGGGGAAGCTGTGGGCACTGAAGCTTTCTTT

D: -
V: TRBV2
size: -
J: TRBJ1-6
CDR3: CASSEVRLNSPLHF
DNA: TGTGCCAGCAGTGAAGTTCGGTTGAATTCACCCCTCCACTTT

D: -
V: TRBV6-5
size: -
J: TRBJ2-1
CDR3: CASSLRGGREQFF
DNA: TGTGCCAGCAGTTTGCGAGGGGGGCGAGAGCAGTTCTTC

D: TRBD1
V: TRBV11-2
size: few
J: TRBJ1-2
CDR3: CASSFAGTGGGYTF
DNA: TGTGCCAGCAGCTTTGCCGGGACAGGGGGTGGCTACACCTTC

D: -
V: TRBV6-5
size: -
J: TRBJ1-6
CDR3: CASQRSSYNSPLHF
DNA: TGTGCCAGTCAGAGAAGCTCCTATAATTCACCCCTCCACTTT

D: TRBD1
V: TRBV30
size: -
J: TRBJ2-5
CDR3: CAWGRGQGQETQYF
DNA: TGTGCCTGGGGGCGTGGACAGGGACAAGAGACCCAGTACTTC

D: TRBD2
V: TRBV30
size: -
J: TRBJ2-3
CDR3: CAWSVLAGGTDTQYF
DNA: TGTGCCTGGAGTGTTCTAGCGGGGGGCACAGATACGCAGTATTTT

D: -
V: TRBV30
size: few
J: TRBJ1-1
CDR3: CAWSVQENTEAFF
DNA: TGTGCCTGGAGTGTACAGGAGAACACTGAAGCTTTCTTT

D: -
V: TRBV11-2
size: -
J: TRBJ2-3
CDR3: CASSYGGTDTQYF
DNA: TGTGCCAGCAGCTATGGGGGGACAGATACGCAGTATTTT

D: -
V: TRBV5-4
size: -
J: TRBJ2-1
CDR3: CASSLPARMEGQFF
DNA: TGTGCCAGCAGCTTGCCCGCTCGGATGGAGGGGCAGTTCTTC

D: -
V: TRBV23-1
size: -
J: TRBJ2-1
CDR3: CASSQFCKRQPYNEQFF
DNA: TGCGCCAGCAGTCAATTTTGCAAGAGGCAGCCTTACAATGAGCAGTTCTTC

D: -
V: TRBV20-1
size: -
J: TRBJ2-1
CDR3: CSASGYEQFF
DNA: TGCAGTGCTAGTGGGTATGAGCAGTTCTTC

D: TRBD1
V: TRBV29-1
size: -
J: TRBJ1-2
CDR3: CSALGGSDYGYTF
DNA: TGCAGCGCTCTAGGGGGCTCGGACTATGGCTACACCTTC

D: -
V: TRBV6-5
size: few
J: TRBJ2-5
CDR3: CASGREETQYF
DNA: TGTGCCAGCGGCAGAGAGGAGACCCAGTACTTC

D: TRBD1
V: TRBV29-1
size: -
J: TRBJ2-3
CDR3: CSDWDRGTDTQYF
DNA: TGCAGCGATTGGGACAGGGGCACAGATACGCAGTATTTT

D: -
V: TRBV30
size: -
J: TRBJ2-1
CDR3: CAWSLGGVNNEQFF
DNA: TGTGCCTGGAGTCTTGGCGGGGTCAACAATGAGCAGTTCTTC

D: -
V: TRBV27
size: -
J: TRBJ1-2
CDR3: CASSLIAGDGYTF
DNA: TGTGCCAGCAGTTTAATAGCAGGGGATGGCTACACCTTC

D: -
V: TRBV28
size: -
J: TRBJ2-4
CDR3: CASSDSRDRGGNIQYF
DNA: TGTGCCAGCAGCGACTCCAGGGATAGGGGGGGAAACATTCAGTACTTC

D: TRBD2
V: TRBV27
size: -
J: TRBJ2-5
CDR3: CASSLSLRGGQETQYF
DNA: TGTGCCAGCAGTTTATCGTTGCGGGGGGGCCAAGAGACCCAGTACTTC

D: TRBD2
V: TRBV7-9
size: -
J: TRBJ2-7
CDR3: CASTPGGNHEQYF
DNA: TGTGCCAGCACCCCCGGGGGGAACCACGAGCAGTACTTC

D: -
V: TRBV5-1
size: -
J: TRBJ2-5
CDR3: CASSLESTQETQYF
DNA: TGCGCCAGCAGCTTGGAGTCTACCCAAGAGACCCAGTACTTC

D: -
V: TRBV13
size: -
J: TRBJ1-1
CDR3: CASSWSLEAFF
DNA: TGTGCCAGCTCCTGGTCCCTTGAAGCTTTCTTT

D: -
V: TRBV7-9
size: few
J: TRBJ1-5
CDR3: CASSLQEQPQHF
DNA: TGTGCCAGCAGCTTGCAGGAGCAGCCCCAGCATTTT

D: TRBD2
V: TRBV11-2
size: -
J: TRBJ2-5
CDR3: CASSLLSGAPGETQYF
DNA: TGTGCCAGCAGCTTACTTAGCGGGGCCCCGGGGGAGACCCAGTACTTC

D: -
V: TRBV10-3
size: -
J: TRBJ2-1
CDR3: CAISESLNGGEQFF
DNA: TGTGCCATCAGTGAGTCCCTCAATGGGGGTGAGCAGTTCTTC

D: -
V: TRBV10-3
size: -
J: TRBJ2-7
CDR3: CAIRKSGTSYEQYF
DNA: TGTGCCATCAGGAAATCCGGGACAAGCTACGAGCAGTACTTC

D: -
V: TRBV30
size: -
J: TRBJ1-1
CDR3: CAWSYQPTVAEAFF
DNA: TGTGCCTGGAGTTATCAACCGACGGTCGCTGAAGCTTTCTTT

D: -
V: TRBV5-1
size: -
J: TRBJ2-1
CDR3: CASSLGLGYEQFF
DNA: TGCGCCAGCAGCTTGGGTTTAGGGTATGAGCAGTTCTTC

D: TRBD1
V: TRBV29-1
size: few
J: TRBJ2-1
CDR3: CSFKMTGTGSYNEQFF
DNA: TGCAGCTTTAAGATGACAGGGACGGGCTCCTACAATGAGCAGTTCTTC

D: -
V: TRBV5-4
size: few
J: TRBJ2-3
CDR3: CASRAPWEDTQYF
DNA: TGTGCCAGCAGGGCCCCCTGGGAAGATACGCAGTATTTT

D: -
V: TRBV7-2
size: -
J: TRBJ1-1
CDR3: CASSFNPQGSEAFF
DNA: TGTGCCAGCAGCTTCAACCCCCAGGGGTCTGAAGCTTTCTTT

D: -
V: TRBV2
size: few
J: TRBJ2-1
CDR3: CASSRLGGSYNEQFF
DNA: TGTGCCAGCAGCCGACTAGGGGGCTCCTACAATGAGCAGTTCTTC

D: -
V: TRBV6-6
size: -
J: TRBJ2-7
CDR3: CASRSPGTGQYF
DNA: TGTGCCAGCAGATCACCCGGGACCGGGCAGTACTTC

D: TRBD1
V: TRBV27
size: -
J: TRBJ1-1
CDR3: CASSLSMRTGRNTEAFF
DNA: TGTGCCAGCAGTTTATCGATGAGGACAGGGCGGAACACTGAAGCTTTCTTT

D: TRBD2
V: TRBV2
size: -
J: TRBJ2-7
CDR3: CASRSLAGGSYEQYF
DNA: TGTGCCAGCAGGTCACTAGCGGGGGGCTCCTACGAGCAGTACTTC

D: TRBD1
V: TRBV9
size: -
J: TRBJ2-7
CDR3: CASSYGQGSYEQYF
DNA: TGTGCCAGCAGCTACGGACAGGGCTCCTACGAGCAGTACTTC

D: TRBD1
V: TRBV29-1
size: -
J: TRBJ2-7
CDR3: CSARGQVPYEQYF
DNA: TGCAGCGCGAGGGGACAGGTTCCCTACGAGCAGTACTTC

D: TRBD1
V: TRBV4-1
size: -
J: TRBJ2-7
CDR3: CASSRDRGYEQYF
DNA: TGCGCCAGCAGCCGAGACAGGGGCTACGAGCAGTACTTC

D: TRBD1
V: TRBV29-1
size: few
J: TRBJ2-7
CDR3: CSVEVPGGSYEQYF
DNA: TGCAGCGTTGAAGTCCCAGGGGGAAGCTACGAGCAGTACTTC